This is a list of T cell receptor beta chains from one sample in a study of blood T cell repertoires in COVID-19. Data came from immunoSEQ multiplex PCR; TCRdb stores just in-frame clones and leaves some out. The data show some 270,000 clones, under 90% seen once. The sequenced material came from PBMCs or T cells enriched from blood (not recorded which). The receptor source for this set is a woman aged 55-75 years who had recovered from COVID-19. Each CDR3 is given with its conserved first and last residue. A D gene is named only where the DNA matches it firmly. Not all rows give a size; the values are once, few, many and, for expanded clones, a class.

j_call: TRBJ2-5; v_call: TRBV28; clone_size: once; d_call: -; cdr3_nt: TGTGCCAGCAGTCCCCTCCCCGGGGAGACCCAGTACTTC; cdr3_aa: CASSPLPGETQYF
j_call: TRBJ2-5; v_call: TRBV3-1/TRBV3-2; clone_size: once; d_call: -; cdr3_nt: TGTGCCAGCAGCCCCGGACCGCAAGGAGGGCGGACCCAGTACTTC; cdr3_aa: CASSPGPQGGRTQYF
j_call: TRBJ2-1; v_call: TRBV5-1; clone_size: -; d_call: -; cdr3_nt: TGCGCCAGCAGCTTGGCTAGCGCGACCTACAATGAGCAGTTCTTC; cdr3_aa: CASSLASATYNEQFF
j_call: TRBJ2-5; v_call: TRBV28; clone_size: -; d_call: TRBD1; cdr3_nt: TGTGCCAGCAGAGGCTGGGACAGCAGGGAGACCCAGTACTTC; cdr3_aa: CASRGWDSRETQYF
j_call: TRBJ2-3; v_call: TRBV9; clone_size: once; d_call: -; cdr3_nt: TGTGCCAGCAGTTGGGGGGACGCTTCTAGCACAGATACGCAGTATTTT; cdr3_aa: CASSWGDASSTDTQYF
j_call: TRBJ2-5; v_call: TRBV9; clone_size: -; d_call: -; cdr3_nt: TGTGCCAGCAGCGTAGAGGGGGGAGGGATCCAAGAGACCCAGTACTTC; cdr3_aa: CASSVEGGGIQETQYF
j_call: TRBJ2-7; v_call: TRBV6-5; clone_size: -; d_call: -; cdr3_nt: TGTGCCAGCAACCTCCATAGCTCCTACGAGCAGTACTTC; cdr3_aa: CASNLHSSYEQYF
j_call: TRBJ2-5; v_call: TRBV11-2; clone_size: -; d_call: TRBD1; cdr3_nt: TGTGCCAGCAGCTTAGTGACAGGGGGCCGGGAGACCCAGTACTTC; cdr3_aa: CASSLVTGGRETQYF
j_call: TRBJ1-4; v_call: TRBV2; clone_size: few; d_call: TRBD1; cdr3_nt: TGTGCCCTCGGGACAGTAATGGGAAAACTGTTTTTT; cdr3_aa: CALGTVMGKLFF
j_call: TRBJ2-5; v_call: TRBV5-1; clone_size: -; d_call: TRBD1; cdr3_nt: TGCGCCAGCCACTGGGGGACAGGGATGGGAGAGACCCAGTACTTC; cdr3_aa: CASHWGTGMGETQYF
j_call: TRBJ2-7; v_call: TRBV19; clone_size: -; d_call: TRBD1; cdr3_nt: TGTGCCAGTAGTGTACAGGGGGCCCACGAGCAGTACTTC; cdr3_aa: CASSVQGAHEQYF
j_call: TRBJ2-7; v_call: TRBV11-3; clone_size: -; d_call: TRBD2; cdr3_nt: TGTGCCAGCACCCTACTAGCGGGAGGTACCTACGAGCAGTACTTC; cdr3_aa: CASTLLAGGTYEQYF
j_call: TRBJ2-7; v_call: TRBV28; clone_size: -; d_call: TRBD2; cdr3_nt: TGTGCCAGCAGTCTTGGGACTAGCTTGGGCGAGCAGTACTTC; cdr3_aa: CASSLGTSLGEQYF
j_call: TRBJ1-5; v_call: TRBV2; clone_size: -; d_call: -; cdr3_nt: TGTGCCAGCAGTGAATTCAGGGAGCCCCAGCATTTT; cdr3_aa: CASSEFREPQHF
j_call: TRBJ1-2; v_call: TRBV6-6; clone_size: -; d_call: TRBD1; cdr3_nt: TGTGCCAGCAGCCCTGACAGGGCCTCCGGCTACACCTTC; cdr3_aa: CASSPDRASGYTF
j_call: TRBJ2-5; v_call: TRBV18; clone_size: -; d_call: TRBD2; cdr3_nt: TGTGCCAGCTCACCACCGATCCTAGCGGGAGCGGAGACCCAGTACTTC; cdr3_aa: CASSPPILAGAETQYF
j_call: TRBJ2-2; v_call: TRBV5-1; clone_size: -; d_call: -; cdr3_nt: TGCGCCAGCAGCCATGACAGGAGCACCGGGGAGCTGTTTTTT; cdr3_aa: CASSHDRSTGELFF